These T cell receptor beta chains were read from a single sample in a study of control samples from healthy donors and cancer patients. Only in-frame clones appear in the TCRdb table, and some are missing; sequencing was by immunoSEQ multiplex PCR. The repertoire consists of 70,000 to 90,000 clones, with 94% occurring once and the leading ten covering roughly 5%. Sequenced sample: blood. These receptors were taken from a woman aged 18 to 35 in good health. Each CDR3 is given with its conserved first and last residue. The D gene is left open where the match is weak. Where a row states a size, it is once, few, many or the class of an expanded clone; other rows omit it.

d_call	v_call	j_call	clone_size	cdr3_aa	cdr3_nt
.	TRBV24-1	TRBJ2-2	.	CATAGTENTGELFF	TGTGCCACCGCGGGGACAGAGAACACCGGGGAGCTGTTTTTT
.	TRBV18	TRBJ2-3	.	CASSSTGSVSRDTQYF	TGTGCCAGCTCATCCACGGGGAGTGTCTCGAGGGATACGCAGTATTTT
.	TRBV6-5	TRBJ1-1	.	CASSYSGGGFAFF	TGTGCCAGCAGTTACTCGGGCGGGGGTTTCGCTTTCTTT
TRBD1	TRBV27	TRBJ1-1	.	CASRRGQGAGTEAFF	TGTGCCAGCAGACGTGGCCAGGGGGCTGGGACTGAAGCTTTCTTT
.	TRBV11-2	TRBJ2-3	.	CASSKGPTLTDTQYF	TGTGCCAGCAGCAAAGGGCCTACTCTCACAGATACGCAGTATTTT
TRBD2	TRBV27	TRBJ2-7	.	CASGEGGRGSYEQYF	TGTGCCAGCGGGGAGGGCGGGAGGGGGTCCTACGAGCAGTACTTC
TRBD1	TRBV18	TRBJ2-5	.	CASSPTTGGGETQYF	TGTGCCAGCTCACCTACGACAGGGGGTGGAGAGACCCAGTACTTC
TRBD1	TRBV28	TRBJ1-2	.	CASSMGQGISGYTF	TGTGCCAGCAGCATGGGACAGGGGATCTCTGGCTACACCTTC
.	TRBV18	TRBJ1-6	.	CASSHYSGSGNSPLHF	TGTGCCAGCTCCCACTATTCAGGGAGCGGTAATTCACCCCTCCACTTT
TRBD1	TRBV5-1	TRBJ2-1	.	CASSLAFVGTGVLYNEQFF	TGCGCCAGCAGCTTGGCCTTTGTCGGGACAGGGGTACTCTACAATGAGCAGTTCTTC
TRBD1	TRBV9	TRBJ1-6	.	CASSVGTGNSPLHF	TGTGCCAGCAGCGTAGGGACAGGGAATTCACCCCTCCACTTT
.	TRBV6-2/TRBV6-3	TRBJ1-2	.	CASSYSKPGARQGYTF	TGTGCCAGCAGTTACTCGAAACCGGGGGCCCGTCAGGGCTACACCTTC
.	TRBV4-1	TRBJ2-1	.	CASSPRDSGYNEQFF	TGCGCCAGCAGCCCGAGAGACAGTGGCTACAATGAGCAGTTCTTC
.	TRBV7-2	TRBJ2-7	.	CASSLGGHYSYEQYF	TGTGCCAGCAGCTTAGGTGGGCACTACTCCTACGAGCAGTACTTC
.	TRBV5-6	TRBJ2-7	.	CASSLTGISYEQYF	TGTGCCAGCAGCTTGACCGGGATCTCCTACGAGCAGTACTTC
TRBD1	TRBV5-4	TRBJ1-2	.	CASSRVGQMYYGYTF	TGTGCCAGCAGCCGCGTGGGACAGATGTACTATGGCTACACCTTC
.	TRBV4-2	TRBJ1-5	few	CASSQEHSGGQQPQHF	TGTGCCAGCAGCCAAGAGCATTCGGGGGGCCAACAGCCCCAGCATTTT
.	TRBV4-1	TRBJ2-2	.	CASSNGEFTGELFF	TGCGCCAGCAGCAACGGGGAGTTCACCGGGGAGCTGTTTTTT
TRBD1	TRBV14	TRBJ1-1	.	CASKDRGTTEAFF	TGTGCCAGCAAAGACAGGGGAACAACTGAAGCTTTCTTT